These 9 T cell receptor beta chains were sequenced from one sample in a study of T cells in Graves' hyperthyroidism and ophthalmopathy. From RNA transcripts, TCR beta CDR3 regions were amplified. TCR CDR3 underwent first-round RT-PCR with the HTBI primer set. MiXCR, run by TCRdb on the multiplex PCR reads, gives a single entry per CDR3 protein. Of over 550,000 distinct CDR3 sequences in the sample, roughly 17% were seen once. The sequencing input was blood. The receptors derive from a woman between 18 and 29 years old with Graves' hyperthyroidism.

V and J are TRBV10-1 and TRBJ1-4; no reliable D call. Germline loops: CDR1 WNHNN, CDR2 SYGVQD (reference sequence). With 6 bases removed from V and 5 bases from J, the gap between germline ends came to 13 bases. The length of the CDR3 is 14 residues. CDR3 sequence: CASSGALGNEKLFF. DNA of the CDR3: TGCGCCAGCAGCGGAGCCTTGGGAAATGAAAAACTGTTTTTT.

CDR3 in amino acids: CASSHGTTYEQYF. The CDR3 DNA is TGCGCCAGCAGCCACGGGACTACCTACGAGCAGTACTTC. The chain couples TRBV4-1 to TRBJ2-7; TRBD2 aligns across 7 bases. This CDR3 is 13 amino acids long. Germline values: CDR1 MGHRA, CDR2 YSYEKL. Unmatched junction bases numbered 1, after V lost 3 bases and J lost 2 bases.

This clonotype appeared a few times. The chain carries TRBV5-1 and TRBJ1-1, with D maybe TRBD1 (6 bases). The V end lost 2 bases, the J end lost 4 bases, and 15 bases lay between the germline ends. The CDR3 runs to 15 residues. CDR1 and CDR2 from the germline V gene are SGHRS and YFSETQ. For the CDR3, the DNA is TGCGCCAGCAGCTTCATTTGGGGGGCTGGCACTGAAGCTTTCTTT. Protein product: CASSFIWGAGTEAFF.

In its sample, this clonotype was seen a few times. V usage is TRBV9 and J usage is TRBJ2-7, with 8 positions matching TRBD1. Losses at the gene ends were 0 bases for V and 5 bases for J; bases not matched to a gene: 7. The CDR3 totals 15 residues. Germline V gene data show CDR1 as SGDLS and CDR2 as YYNGEE. The CDR3 DNA reads TGTGCCAGCAGCGTAGTGGGGACAGGAATCGACGAGCAGTACTTC. Translating gives CASSVVGTGIDEQYF. Together with reference TRBV9 and TRBJ2-7, the CDR3 gives the full variable domain: DSGVTQTPKHLITATGQRVTLRCSPRSGDLSVYWYQQSLDQGLQFLIQYYNGEERAKGNILERFSAQQFPDLHSELNLSSLELGDSALYFCASSVVGTGIDEQYFGPGTRLTVT.

Notes on this clonotype: Relative to the germline gene, one junction end is altered; a read error may explain this. The chain recombines TRBV27 with TRBJ2-7; D tentatively reads TRBD1 or TRBD2 (5 bases each). CDR1 and CDR2 (germline): MNHEY, SMNVEV (reference sequence). The CDR3 contains 15 residues. The CDR3 DNA reads TGTGCCGGCAGCCCAGTCCGGGACGTATCCTACGAGCAGTACTTC. It specifies CAGSPVRDVSYEQYF.

This clonotype was observed many times. The rearrangement joins TRBV30 to TRBJ2-5, with unresolved D. Germline assignment: CDR1 GTSNPN and CDR2 SVGIG (reference sequence). Trimming shortened V by 3 bases and J by 4 bases, and 6 bases separated the two germline ends. The CDR3 runs 11 residues. The CDR3 is CAWRSGETQYF. Here the CDR3 DNA reads TGTGCCTGGAGGAGTGGAGAGACCCAGTACTTC.

As regards this clonotype: A single base separates this from a much larger clone, so it may be a read error. V usage is TRBV10-3 and J usage is TRBJ2-3, with a tentative D call TRBD2 (5 bases). The CDR3 runs 13 residues. V was pared by 11 bases and J by 3 bases, with 15 bases between. Germline loops: CDR1 ENHRY, CDR2 SYGVKD. The CDR3 is CASGGRETDTQYF. In DNA form, the CDR3 reads TGTGCCTCCGGTGGGAGAGAGACAGATACGCAGTATTTT.

This clonotype was seen many times. This CDR3 is CASSLEAGSTDTQYF. The CDR3 DNA follows: TGTGCCAGCAGCTTAGAGGCGGGCTCCACAGATACGCAGTATTTT. V usage is TRBV7-8 and J usage is TRBJ2-3; possibly TRBD2 for D (5 bases). The CDR3 totals 15 residues. V was pared by 1 base and J by 2 bases, with 10 bases between. CDR1 SGHVS and CDR2 FQNEAQ come from the germline V gene.

The rearrangement joins TRBV6-5 to TRBJ2-2; D uncertain. V was clipped by 2 bases and J by 3 bases, with 13 bases between them. Germline V gives CDR1 MNHEY, CDR2 SVGAGI. The CDR3 length is 16 residues. DNA for the CDR3: TGTGCCAGCAGTTACCGTGGGGTTACGGACACCGGGGAGCTGTTTTTT. Translating it yields CASSYRGVTDTGELFF.